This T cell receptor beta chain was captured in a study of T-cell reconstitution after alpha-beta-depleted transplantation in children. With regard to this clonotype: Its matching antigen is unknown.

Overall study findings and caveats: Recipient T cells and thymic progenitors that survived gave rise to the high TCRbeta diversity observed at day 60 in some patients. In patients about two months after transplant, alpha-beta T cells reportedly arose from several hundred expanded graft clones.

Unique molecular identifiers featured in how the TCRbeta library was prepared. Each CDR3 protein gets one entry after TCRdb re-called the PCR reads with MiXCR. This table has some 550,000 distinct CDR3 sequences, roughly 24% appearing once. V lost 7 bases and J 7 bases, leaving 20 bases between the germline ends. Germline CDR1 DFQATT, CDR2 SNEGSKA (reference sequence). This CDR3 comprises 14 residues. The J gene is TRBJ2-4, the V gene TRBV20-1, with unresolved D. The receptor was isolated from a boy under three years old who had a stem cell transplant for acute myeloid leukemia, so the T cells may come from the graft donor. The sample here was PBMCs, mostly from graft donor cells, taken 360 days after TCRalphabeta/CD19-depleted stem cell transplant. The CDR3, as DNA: TGCAGTGGATCGGATTTGCCCCTCGGGAACATTCAGTACTTC. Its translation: CSGSDLPLGNIQYF.